What follows are 23 T cell receptor beta chains derived from one specimen sequenced in a study of blood T cell repertoires in COVID-19. The repertoire was sequenced with immunoSEQ multiplex PCR; TCRdb's copy has only in-frame clones and lacks some. Of approximately 240,000 clones listed, 70% to 90% are singletons. The sample taken for sequencing was peripheral blood. Receptors were obtained from a man between 50 and 59 years old who had recovered from COVID-19.

This clone was seen only a few times. The V and J genes are TRBV7-8 and TRBJ2-1; 7 positions match TRBD2. Trimming cost V 3 bases and J 5 bases; bases outside gene matches: 13. The CDR3 has 17 residues. In germline, CDR1 is SGHVS, CDR2 FQNEAQ. The CDR3 coding sequence is TGTGCCAGCAGCTTTTCACTCGCTAGCGGAAAAAACAATGAGCAGTTCTTC. The encoded protein is CASSFSLASGKNNEQFF.

This clone was counted a few times. The genes are TRBV11-3 and TRBJ2-1, with TRBD2 identical over 10 bases. Losses at the gene ends were 2 bases for V and 5 bases for J; bases not matched to a gene: 6. CDR3 length: 16 residues. Germline CDR1 is SGHNT and CDR2 is YENEEA. CDR3 protein: CASSLRGAGGHNEQFF. CDR3 nucleotide sequence: TGTGCCAGCAGCTTAAGAGGAGCGGGAGGGCACAATGAGCAGTTCTTC.

The sample holds a few counts of this clone. V usage is TRBV27 and J usage is TRBJ2-1; tentatively, D is TRBD2 (5 bases). The CDR3 is 16 residues long. Trimming left V 4 bases short and J 0 bases short, with 13 bases between. Germline V CDR1 and CDR2: MNHEY, SMNVEV (reference sequence). The CDR3 sequence is CASSSRTPSSYNEQFF. CDR3 DNA: TGTGCCAGCAGTTCCCGGACTCCGAGCTCCTACAATGAGCAGTTCTTC.

This rearrangement joins TRBV19 to TRBJ2-7; 9 nucleotides align to TRBD1. Germline V gene data show CDR1 as LNHDA and CDR2 as SQIVND (reference sequence). V was pared by 7 bases and J by 4 bases, with 32 bases of the junction left unmatched. This CDR3 is 22 amino acids long. In DNA form, the CDR3 reads TGTGCCAGTACCTTCGGGGGACAGGGTAATTTTTTAACACCCAGATTTCCTTACGAGCAGTACTTC. Protein product: CASTFGGQGNFLTPRFPYEQYF.

V usage is TRBV6-5 and J usage is TRBJ1-2; the D gene is possibly TRBD1 (5 bases). Germline values: CDR1 MNHEY, CDR2 SVGAGI. The CDR3 runs 15 residues. The germline V and J ends were trimmed by 6 bases and 0 bases, with 14 bases remaining between them. Here the CDR3 reads CASRDRDSANYGYTF. The CDR3 region has the DNA TGTGCCAGCAGAGACCGGGACTCAGCTAACTATGGCTACACCTTC.

The genes are TRBV19 and TRBJ2-7; D might be TRBD2 (5 bases). Deletions cut 5 bases from V and 4 bases from J, with 15 bases between. The germline V gene has CDR1 LNHDA and CDR2 SQIVND (reference sequence). The CDR3 length is 14 residues. The CDR3 here is CASSRAGGDYEQYF. The CDR3 DNA sequence: TGTGCCAGTAGTCGCGCAGGAGGAGATTACGAGCAGTACTTC.

The gene calls are TRBV18 and TRBJ1-1; 9 bases align to TRBD1. Trimming removed 5 bases from V and 0 bases from J; junction bases left unmatched: 4. The CDR3 runs 15 residues. The germline V gene encodes CDR1 KGHSH and CDR2 LQKENI. CDR3 DNA: TGTGCCAGCTCAGCACAGGGGGCTGTGAACACTGAAGCTTTCTTT. It yields the protein CASSAQGAVNTEAFF.

The chain employs TRBV5-6 and TRBJ2-7; 10 positions agree with TRBD1. Germline CDR1 SGHDT, CDR2 YYEEEE. This CDR3 comprises 14 residues. The V and J ends lost 4 bases and 1 base, in that order; junction bases with no gene match: 2. The CDR3 loop reads CASSRTGGSYEQYF. The CDR3 nucleotides read TGTGCCAGCAGCCGGACAGGGGGGTCCTACGAGCAGTACTTC.

V and J are TRBV28 and TRBJ1-2; 8 bases fit TRBD1. The CDR3 spans 15 residues. Germline CDR1 MDHEN, CDR2 SYDVKM. V lost 5 bases and J lost 7; bases outside the gene matches: 12. The CDR3 DNA follows: TGTGCCAGCAGTAAGACAGGGGTGACGGTTGGTGGCTACACCTTC. This sequence encodes CASSKTGVTVGGYTF.

This clone was seen only once. V gene TRBV21-1 combines with J gene TRBJ1-2. TRBV21-1 is listed as a pseudogene. The CDR3 loop spans 12 amino acids. The CDR3 nucleotides read TGTGCCGCAGGCGGGGGGCCCTATGGCTACACCTTC. Translating gives CAAGGGPYGYTF.

The chain has TRBV5-4 and TRBJ2-3; TRBD2 matches at 9 bases. Trimming removed 1 base from V and 3 bases from J; junction bases left unmatched: 12. This CDR3 contains 18 residues. Looked up from germline, CDR1 is SGHNT and CDR2 is YYREEE (reference sequence). The CDR3 here is CASSLYLLAGESTDTQYF. The CDR3 DNA reads TGTGCCAGCAGCTTGTATCTTTTAGCGGGAGAAAGTACAGATACGCAGTATTTT.

The rearrangement uses TRBV28 and TRBJ1-5, with D tentatively TRBD1 (5 bases). V was cut by 6 bases and J by 1 base, with 13 bases left in between. Germline CDR1 reads MDHEN; CDR2 reads SYDVKM. CDR3 size: 15 residues. The CDR3 DNA reads TGTGCCAGCAGCTGGACATCCAAAAGCAATCAGCCCCAGCATTTT. This encodes CASSWTSKSNQPQHF.

The chain couples TRBV11-2 to TRBJ2-5; 13 nucleotides agree with TRBD2. The V segment lost 3 bases and the J segment 4 bases; nucleotides outside the gene matches: 5. This CDR3 has 16 residues. Germline CDR1 SGHAT, CDR2 FQNNGV. CDR3 DNA: TGTGCCAGCAGCTTCGGACTAGCGGGAGTACGAGAGACCCAGTACTTC. This sequence encodes CASSFGLAGVRETQYF.

This clone turned up a few times. This chain connects TRBV2 to TRBJ1-6, with 9 bases matching TRBD1. This CDR3 region has 15 residues. From germline, CDR1 is SNHLY and CDR2 FYNNEI. The ends lost 4 bases at V and 6 bases at J; junction bases unmatched: 4. This chain's CDR3 is CASSGDRATNSPLHF. The CDR3 nucleotides read TGTGCCAGCAGTGGGGACAGGGCGACTAATTCACCCCTCCACTTT.

The J gene is TRBJ2-1, the V gene TRBV28, with 7 bases matching TRBD2. Looked up from germline, CDR1 is MDHEN and CDR2 is SYDVKM. There are 15 residues in the CDR3. The V gene end was trimmed by 8 bases and the J gene end by 5 bases; junction bases not matched to a gene: 12. This CDR3 reads CASGSPGLTDNEQFF. As DNA, the CDR3 is TGTGCCAGCGGGTCGCCGGGACTAACCGACAATGAGCAGTTCTTC.

This clone appeared a single time. The V gene is TRBV6-5, the J gene TRBJ1-4; possibly TRBD1 for D (5 bases). This CDR3 comprises 13 residues. V was trimmed by 6 bases and J by 3 bases, leaving 8 bases between them. Germline V CDR1 and CDR2: MNHEY, SVGAGI. The chain's CDR3 is CASSRQPNEKLFF. CDR3 nucleotide sequence: TGTGCCAGCAGCAGACAGCCTAATGAAAAACTGTTTTTT.

V usage is TRBV11-2 and J usage is TRBJ2-5; the match to TRBD1 covers 7 bases. Germline V gene lookup returns CDR1 SGHAT and CDR2 FQNNGV. CDR3 length: 14 amino acids. V shed 5 bases and J 2 bases; nucleotides not matched to a gene: 5. This chain's CDR3 is CASSLGTVQETQYF. In DNA form, the CDR3 reads TGTGCCAGCAGCCTTGGGACAGTACAAGAGACCCAGTACTTC.

This clone has only a few counts. The J gene is TRBJ2-2, the V gene TRBV7-9; the match to TRBD1 covers 10 bases. J lost 1 base, V lost 5 bases, and 7 bases had no gene match. From germline, CDR1 is SEHNR and CDR2 FQNEAQ (reference sequence). The CDR3 is 17 amino acids. Here the CDR3 reads CASSLTGTGVNTGELFF. Here the CDR3 DNA reads TGTGCCAGCAGCCTTACCGGGACAGGGGTGAACACCGGGGAGCTGTTTTTT.

This clone has a single count. The chain joins TRBV6-5 to TRBJ1-1; 7 bases match TRBD1. The CDR3 is made up of 15 amino acids. Germline CDR1 MNHEY, CDR2 SVGAGI. J gave up 4 bases and V 0 bases, and 5 bases lay outside the gene matches. Here the CDR3 DNA reads TGTGCCAGCAGTTACTCTTTTCAGGGGGGCACTGAAGCTTTCTTT. This encodes CASSYSFQGGTEAFF.

This chain connects TRBV7-6 to TRBJ1-2, with a possible D match to TRBD1 (6 bases). Germline V gene lookup returns CDR1 SGHVS and CDR2 FNYEAQ. There are 13 residues in the CDR3. The V and J ends lost 1 base and 4 bases respectively, with 7 bases between them. The CDR3 DNA sequence: TGTGCCAGCAGCTTAGAAGGGGGCTATGGCTACACCTTC. Protein product: CASSLEGGYGYTF. The whole variable domain, filled in from reference TRBV7-6 and TRBJ1-2, reads GAGVSQSPRYKVTKRGQDVALRCDPISGHVSLYWYRQALGQGPEFLTYFNYEAQQDKSGLPNDRFSAERPEGSISTLTIQRTEQRDSAMYRCASSLEGGYGYTFGSGTRLTVV.

This clone has ten or more counts. V is TRBV7-8 and J is TRBJ1-2; the D gene is possibly TRBD1 (5 bases). CDR3 length: 15 residues. V was pared by 1 base and J by 5 bases, with 14 bases between. The germline V gene encodes CDR1 SGHVS and CDR2 FQNEAQ. CDR3 sequence (DNA): TGTGCCAGCAGCTTAGGCGAAGGGGTCCTATATGGCTACACCTTC. Amino acids: CASSLGEGVLYGYTF.

The gene calls are TRBV30 and TRBJ1-2, with TRBD1 matching over 10 bases. The ends lost 0 bases at V and 3 bases at J; junction bases unmatched: 4. This CDR3 is 15 amino acids long. Germline V gene lookup returns CDR1 GTSNPN and CDR2 SVGIG (reference sequence). CDR3: CAWSVGQGVYYGYTF. The CDR3 coding sequence is TGTGCCTGGAGTGTTGGACAGGGGGTTTACTATGGCTACACCTTC. Variable domain in full (rest from reference TRBV30 and TRBJ1-2): SQTIHQWPATLVQPVGSPLSLECTVEGTSNPNLYWYRQAAGRGLQLLFYSVGIGQISSEVPQNLSASRPQDRQFILSSKKLLLSDSGFYLCAWSVGQGVYYGYTFGSGTRLTVV.

This clone was recorded a few times. This chain uses TRBV2 with TRBJ1-1; D ambiguous. This CDR3 contains 11 residues. Trimming removed 4 bases at V and 7 bases at J, with 7 bases between. From germline, CDR1 is SNHLY and CDR2 FYNNEI. The CDR3 sequence: CASSGQIEAFF. The CDR3 bases are TGTGCCAGCAGTGGTCAAATTGAAGCTTTCTTT.